This T cell receptor (beta chain) was sequenced in a study of blood T cell repertoires in COVID-19. As for the study in general: Donors in the United States, Italy and Spain gave samples during acute or convalescent COVID-19.

Original handling: For nucleated cells, counts were estimated from reference gene primer amplification. TCRdb keeps only in-frame clones here, not all; method: immunoSEQ multiplex PCR. V and J calls and clone size are copied from that table; D and trimming were computed from the DNA. The sample lists some 160,000 clones, approximately 91% occurring once. Germline loops: CDR1 LGHDT, CDR2 YNNKEL (reference sequence). This CDR3 region has 15 residues. The V gene end was trimmed by 4 bases and the J gene end by 4 bases; junction bases not matched to a gene: 4. V and J are TRBV3-1 (or the pseudogene TRBV3-2) and TRBJ2-5; 12 nucleotides align to TRBD1. The sequence derives from a man aged 18 to 30 with acute or convalescent COVID-19. The specimen was peripheral blood. For the CDR3, the DNA is TGTGCCAGCAGCCCCGGGACAGGGGGCGGAGAGACCCAGTACTTC. Amino acid sequence: CASSPGTGGGETQYF.